The TCR beta chain described here comes from a study of graft-versus-host responses after intestinal transplantation. The overall study: Isolated intestinal, liver-intestinal, or multivisceral transplants were what recipients had. After anti-thymocyte globulin induction, recipients took tacrolimus and steroids for three to four years. Study observations and caveats: In recipient marrow, GvH clones were found, and some appeared first in ileum or blood. Peak circulating GvH clone levels tracked with early post-transplant HvG declines.

Repertoires were generated with immunoSEQ multiplex PCR, while TCRdb's copy carries only in-frame clones and drops some. The sample shows about 120,000 clones, 85% to 95% of them seen only once. The V gene's germline CDR1 is SGDLS and CDR2 YYNGEE. This CDR3 is built from 15 residues. J gave up 4 bases and V 3 bases, and 8 bases lay outside the gene matches. Only one count was recorded for this clone. Its target is unknown. The V and J genes are TRBV9 and TRBJ1-1; TRBD1 agrees at 8 bases. The input for sequencing was unstimulated CD4+ T cells sorted from spleen or lymph node cells, taken before intestinal transplant. The TCR originated in a human donor who received an intestinal transplant. The CDR3 bases are TGTGCCAGCAGCGCTCAGGGGGCGGTTGTCACTGAAGCTTTCTTT. Protein: CASSAQGAVVTEAFF.